This T cell receptor (beta chain) was obtained from a study of cytomegalovirus exposure and HLA in healthy donors. Study summary: Researchers previously reported finding 100 million or so unique TCR beta sequences from some 180 million T cells. Notes on the study in general: Later analysis revealed greater clonal expansion in HLA-associated TCR beta chains than in equally common others.

About this clone itself: The antigen is not known.

PCR primers comprised 60 Vbeta and 13 Jbeta primers. Assay: immunoSEQ multiplex PCR; the TCRdb copy retains only in-frame clones and omits some. Among about 180,000 clones listed, about 80% were seen once. V lost 2 bases and J lost 4, with 16 bases in between. CDR1 and CDR2 (germline): SGHRS, YFSETQ. The CDR3 length is 15 residues. Sequenced: PBMCs. The J gene is TRBJ2-7, the V gene TRBV5-1, with D possibly TRBD2 on 5 matching bases. This receptor was identified in a man aged 40-50 years in good health and CMV-seronegative. The CDR3 DNA is TGCGCCAGCAGCTTAGTCCCCCTAGCAGATTACGAGCAGTACTTC. It codes for CASSLVPLADYEQYF. Based on the CDR3 plus reference TRBV5-1 and TRBJ2-7, the full variable domain is KAGVTQTPRYLIKTRGQQVTLSCSPISGHRSVSWYQQTPGQGLQFLFEYFSETQRNKGNFPGRFSGRQFSNSRSEMNVSTLELGDSALYLCASSLVPLADYEQYFGPGTRLTVT.